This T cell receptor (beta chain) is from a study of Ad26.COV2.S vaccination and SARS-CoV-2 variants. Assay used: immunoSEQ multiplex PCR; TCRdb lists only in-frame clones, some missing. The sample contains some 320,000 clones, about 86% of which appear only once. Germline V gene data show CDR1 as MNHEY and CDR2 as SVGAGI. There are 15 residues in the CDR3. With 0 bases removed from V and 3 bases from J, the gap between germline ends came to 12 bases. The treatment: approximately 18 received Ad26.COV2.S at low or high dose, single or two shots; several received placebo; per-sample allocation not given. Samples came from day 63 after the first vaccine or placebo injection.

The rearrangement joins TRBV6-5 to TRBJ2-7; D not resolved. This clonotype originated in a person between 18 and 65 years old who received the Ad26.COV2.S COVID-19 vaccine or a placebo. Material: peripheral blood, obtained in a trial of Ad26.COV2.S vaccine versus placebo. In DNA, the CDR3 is TGTGCCAGCAGTTACTCTCTCCAGTCAAACTACGAGCAGTACTTC. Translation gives CASSYSLQSNYEQYF.